The present T cell receptor (beta chain) was sequenced within a study of neurological immune-mediated disorders. Whole-study context: Among about 34 multiple sclerosis patients, roughly 30 were relapsing-remitting and 3 were secondary progressive.

Study outcomes and limitations: Phylogenetic grouping assigned the repertoires of 18 of 34 multiple sclerosis patients to a single related-CDR3 cluster, representing a possible signature. No CDR3 amino acid sequences recurred among expanded clones across subjects, suggesting private repertoires in all groups.

V lost 4 bases and J 8 bases, leaving 10 bases between the germline ends. CDR1 KGHDR and CDR2 SFDVKD come from the germline V gene. This CDR3 has 12 residues. The cDNA was synthesized by 5'RACE incorporating 10-nucleotide random UMIs. TCRdb reprocessed the 5' RACE reads via MiXCR and lists one record per CDR3 protein. Among 17,000 or so distinct CDR3 sequences listed, roughly 2.6% were seen once. This clonotype was counted ten times or more. No antigen is known for it. Sequenced: PBMCs. The receptor was isolated from a woman under 30 with multiple sclerosis. This chain links TRBV24-1 with TRBJ1-2; D uncertain. CDR3 residues: CATSERGFGYTF. The DNA for the CDR3 is TGTGCCACCAGTGAAAGAGGCTTCGGCTACACCTTC.